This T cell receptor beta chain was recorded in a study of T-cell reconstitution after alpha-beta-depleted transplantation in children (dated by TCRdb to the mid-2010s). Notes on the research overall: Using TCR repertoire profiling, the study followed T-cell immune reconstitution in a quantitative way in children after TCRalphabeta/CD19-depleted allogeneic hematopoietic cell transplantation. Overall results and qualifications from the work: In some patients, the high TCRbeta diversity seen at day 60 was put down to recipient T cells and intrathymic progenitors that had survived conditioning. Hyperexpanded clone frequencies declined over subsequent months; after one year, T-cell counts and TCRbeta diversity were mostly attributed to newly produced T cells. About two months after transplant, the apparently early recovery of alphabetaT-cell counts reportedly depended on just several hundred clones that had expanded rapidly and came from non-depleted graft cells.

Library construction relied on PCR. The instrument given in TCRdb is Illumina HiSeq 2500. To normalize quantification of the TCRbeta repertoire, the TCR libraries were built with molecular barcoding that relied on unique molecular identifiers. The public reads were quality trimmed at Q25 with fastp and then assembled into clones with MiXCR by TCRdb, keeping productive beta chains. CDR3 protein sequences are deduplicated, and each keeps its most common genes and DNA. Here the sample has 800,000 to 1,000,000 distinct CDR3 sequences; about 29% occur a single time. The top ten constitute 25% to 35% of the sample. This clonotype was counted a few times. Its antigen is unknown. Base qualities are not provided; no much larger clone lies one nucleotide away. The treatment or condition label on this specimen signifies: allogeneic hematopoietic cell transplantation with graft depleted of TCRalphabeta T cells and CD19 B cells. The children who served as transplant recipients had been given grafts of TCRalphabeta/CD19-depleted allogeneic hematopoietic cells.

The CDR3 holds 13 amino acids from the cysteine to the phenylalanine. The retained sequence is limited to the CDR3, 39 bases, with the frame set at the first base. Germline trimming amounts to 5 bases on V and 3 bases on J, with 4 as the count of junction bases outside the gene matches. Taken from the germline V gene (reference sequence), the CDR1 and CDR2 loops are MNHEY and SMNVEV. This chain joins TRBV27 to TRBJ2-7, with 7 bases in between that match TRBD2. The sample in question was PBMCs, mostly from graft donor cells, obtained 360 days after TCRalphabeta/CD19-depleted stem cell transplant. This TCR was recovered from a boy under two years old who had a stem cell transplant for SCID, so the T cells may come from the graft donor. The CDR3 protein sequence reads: CASSQRDGYEQYF. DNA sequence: TGTGCCAGCAGTCAGCGGGACGGCTACGAGCAGTACTTC.